The following is a T cell receptor beta chain sequence with its context. Its matching antigen is unknown. The germline V gene has CDR1 MNHEY and CDR2 SVGAGI. CDR3 length: 15 amino acids. Trimming removed 2 bases from V and 6 bases from J, with 14 bases in between. These data are taken from a study of cytomegalovirus exposure and HLA in healthy donors. Study-wide findings and caveats: A later analysis showed that HLA-associated TCR beta chains had undergone more clonal expansion than equally common others.

The PCR was carried out with 60 Vbeta primers and 13 Jbeta primers. Libraries were prepared by immunoSEQ multiplex PCR; TCRdb keeps only in-frame clonotypes and omits some of them. Of about 130,000 clones in the sample, 76% were seen once. V usage is TRBV6-5 and J usage is TRBJ1-5; D perhaps matches TRBD1 (6 bases). The sequenced material came from PBMCs. The sequence derives from a man in his forties in good health and CMV-seronegative. The CDR3: CASSYAQGGGQPQHF. As DNA, the CDR3 is TGTGCCAGCAGTTACGCACAGGGCGGGGGTCAGCCCCAGCATTTT.